The 15 T cell receptor beta chains given below trace back to one sample, sequenced in a study of T cells in localized non-small cell lung cancer. Using immunoSEQ multiplex PCR, the repertoire was profiled, and TCRdb retains in-frame clones only, with some absent. Found here are 10,000 to 15,000 clones, approximately 80% of them singletons; the top ten hold 28%. The sequencing used peripheral blood, collected before any cancer treatment. Receptors originate from a male donor at least 60 years old with stage I squamous cell lung carcinoma.

This sequence joins TRBV7-2 and TRBJ1-1; TRBD1 matches 8 bases. The CDR3 is 13 residues long. V lost 4 bases to trimming and J lost 10 bases; unmatched junction nucleotides: 8. Looked up from germline, CDR1 is SGHTA and CDR2 is FQGNSA. The CDR3 coding sequence is TGTGCCAGCAGCTCTACCTTCAGGGGGCGAGCTTTCTTT. This translates into CASSSTFRGRAFF.

A few counts support this clone. This chain joins TRBV7-9 and TRBJ2-1, with 7 bases identical to TRBD1. CDR3 size: 13 residues. V gave up 2 bases and J gave up 10 bases; unmatched junction bases: 5. Per the germline V gene, CDR1 is SEHNR and CDR2 is FQNEAQ (reference sequence). The CDR3 sequence is CASSLQGVREQFF. The CDR3 nucleotides are TGTGCCAGCAGCTTACAGGGGGTCCGCGAGCAGTTCTTC.

The chain has TRBV5-6 and TRBJ1-2, with 11 bases that match TRBD1. Trimming cost V 4 bases and J 4 bases; bases outside gene matches: 12. The germline V gene has CDR1 SGHDT and CDR2 YYEEEE. The CDR3 length is 17 residues. CDR3 residues: CASSGGQGANSGYGYTF. The CDR3 DNA is TGTGCCAGCAGCGGAGGACAGGGGGCCAATTCTGGCTATGGCTACACCTTC.

V is TRBV4-1 and J is TRBJ2-1; 7 bases align to TRBD2. The germline CDR1 and CDR2 sequences are MGHRA and YSYEKL. The CDR3 contains 14 residues. V shed 1 base and J 6 bases; nucleotides not matched to a gene: 3. This CDR3 reads CASSQVAGPNEQFF. The CDR3 region has the DNA TGCGCCAGCAGCCAAGTAGCGGGCCCCAATGAGCAGTTCTTC.

V is TRBV27 and J is TRBJ1-5, with D possibly TRBD1 on 6 matching bases. The germline CDR1 and CDR2 sequences are MNHEY and SMNVEV (reference sequence). This CDR3 is 13 amino acids long. Trimming left V 5 bases short and J 9 bases short, with 14 bases between. This chain's CDR3 is CASSPTGISPQHF. Written as DNA, the CDR3 is TGTGCCAGCAGTCCCACAGGGATTTCGCCCCAGCATTTT.

This chain connects TRBV2 to TRBJ1-2, with 7 bases aligning to TRBD1. The CDR3 totals 14 residues. Looked up from germline, CDR1 is SNHLY and CDR2 is FYNNEI. V was pared by 6 bases and J by 6 bases, with 10 bases of the junction left unmatched. The CDR3 sequence: CASSATGTVDGYTF. The CDR3 nucleotides are TGTGCCAGCAGCGCTACCGGGACAGTAGATGGCTACACCTTC.

This clone appeared a single time. The rearrangement links TRBV6-6 to TRBJ1-1; D unresolved. Germline CDR1 reads MNHNY; CDR2 reads SVGAGI (reference sequence). Trimming took 6 bases from V and 5 from J, leaving 19 bases between them. The CDR3 sequence is 15 residues long. The DNA of the CDR3 is TGTGCCAGCAGCACCCCCCACGGGCGAAGGACTGAAGCTTTCTTT. Translating gives CASSTPHGRRTEAFF.

The chain employs TRBV5-6 and TRBJ1-2; D gene unclear. The CDR3 covers 15 residues. Germline CDR1 and CDR2: SGHDT and YYEEEE. Trimming shortened V by 0 bases and J by 0 bases, and 9 bases separated the two germline ends. The CDR3 protein is CASSLVREANYGYTF. Written as DNA, the CDR3 is TGTGCCAGCAGCTTGGTGAGGGAAGCTAACTATGGCTACACCTTC.

This clone was observed a few times. V and J are TRBV5-1 and TRBJ2-6; 7 positions match TRBD1. The CDR3 consists of 18 residues. V lost 2 bases and J lost 2; bases outside the gene matches: 10. In germline, CDR1 is SGHRS, CDR2 YFSETQ. The CDR3: CASSLGQVRGPGANVLTF. The CDR3 DNA reads TGCGCCAGCAGCTTAGGACAGGTTAGGGGACCTGGGGCCAACGTCCTGACTTTC.

This rearrangement joins TRBV19 to TRBJ2-6; no clear D. Germline assignment: CDR1 LNHDA and CDR2 SQIVND (reference sequence). The CDR3 is 14 amino acids. Trimming left V 3 bases short and J 15 bases short, with 18 bases between. The CDR3 DNA follows: TGTGCCAGTAGTATGGGAACAGCGAGCCCGAGCCTGACTTTC. Protein product: CASSMGTASPSLTF.

V and J are TRBV7-6 and TRBJ2-5; 10 bases map to TRBD2. Germline V gives CDR1 SGHVS, CDR2 FNYEAQ. Germline trimming cut 4 bases from V and 3 bases from J; bases unmatched to any gene: 8. This CDR3 is built from 16 residues. This CDR3 reads CASSSARLAGKETQYF. The CDR3 bases are TGTGCCAGCAGCTCCGCCCGACTAGCGGGTAAAGAGACCCAGTACTTC.

V and J are TRBV4-2 and TRBJ1-3; D call uncertain. V shed 0 bases and J shed 4 bases, with 10 bases lying between them. The length of the CDR3 is 15 residues. CDR1 is LGHNA and CDR2 is YNFKEQ in the germline V gene. DNA for the CDR3: TGTGCCAGCAGCCAAGAAAAGAATCTAGGAAACACCATATATTTT. This codes for CASSQEKNLGNTIYF.

This chain connects TRBV11-2 to TRBJ2-3, with TRBD2 matching over 8 bases. The trim removed 6 bases at V and 2 bases at J, leaving 4 bases unmatched. There are 14 residues in the CDR3. The germline CDR1 and CDR2 sequences are SGHAT and FQNNGV. CDR3 sequence reads: CASRVAGYTDTQYF. Written as DNA, the CDR3 is TGTGCCAGCAGAGTAGCGGGGTACACAGATACGCAGTATTTT.

On this clone: Its ends do not fully match the called genes, so a read error is possible. The J gene is TRBJ1-1, the V gene TRBV6-5, with TRBD1 as a possible D gene (5 bases). Germline CDR1 and CDR2: MNHEY and SVGAGI. CDR3 length: 15 amino acids. The CDR3 coding sequence is TGTGCCGGCAGCCGATCCGGGAGGGGGAACACTGAAGCTTTCTTT. Translated, it gives CAGSRSGRGNTEAFF.

The chain carries TRBV28 and TRBJ1-3; tentative D call: TRBD1 (5 bases). CDR1 and CDR2 (germline): MDHEN, SYDVKM. The V end lost 4 bases, the J end lost 0 bases, and 7 bases lay between the germline ends. CDR3 size: 14 residues. The CDR3 loop reads CASSSQGSGNTIYF. For the CDR3, the DNA is TGTGCCAGCAGTTCCCAGGGCTCTGGAAACACCATATATTTT.